A selection of T cell receptor beta chains follows, all from one sample in a study of naive and memory T cell subsets. TCRdb re-analysed the UMI-ligation and nested PCR reads in MiXCR, keeping a single row per CDR3 protein. The table has roughly 80,000 distinct CDR3 sequences, roughly 9.3% seen once. The sequencing sample was made of naive CD8+ T cells from blood. The receptors stem from a human donor in good health. Both conserved end residues are part of each CDR3. Each record gives: J gene, D gene, CDR3 length, clone size, V gene, CDR3 DNA, CDR3 protein. The D gene is left open where the match is weak. Not all rows give a size; the values are once, few, many and, for expanded clones, a class.

>TRBJ2-1|-|21|few|TRBV7-9
TGTGCCAGCAGCTTAGTAGGCGGCAGAACCCCTTCGTGGTCTCTCTACAATGAGCAGTTCTTC
CASSLVGGRTPSWSLYNEQFF
>TRBJ2-7|-|15|many|TRBV12-3/TRBV12-4
TGTGCCAGCAGTTTTCGGAGACAGTTGGGGTACGAGCAGTACTTC
CASSFRRQLGYEQYF
>TRBJ2-3|-|17|-|TRBV29-1
TGCAGCGTTGCAAGTCCATCGGCGGGACCAAGCACAGATACGCAGTATTTT
CSVASPSAGPSTDTQYF
>TRBJ2-7|TRBD2|13|-|TRBV4-1
TGCGCCACCCAGAGCGGGACCTCCTACGAGCAGTACTTC
CATQSGTSYEQYF
>TRBJ2-3|-|19|-|TRBV23-1
TGCGCCAGCACCAAACCAAGGTGCCTCAGATTCCTCATCACAGATACGCAGTATTTT
CASTKPRCLRFLITDTQYF
>TRBJ1-1|TRBD1|12|once|TRBV29-1
TGCAGCGTTGAGACAGGGGACACTGAAGCTTTCTTT
CSVETGDTEAFF
>TRBJ2-1|-|16|many|TRBV19
TGTGCCAGTAGTACTTCGTGGCGGCGGCCCTACAATGAGCAGTTCTTC
CASSTSWRRPYNEQFF
>TRBJ2-7|-|13|few|TRBV5-1
TGCGCCAGCAGCTTGGGAATATCGGGAGAGCAGTACTTC
CASSLGISGEQYF
>TRBJ2-1|-|11|few|TRBV28
TGTGCCAGTCAAGGTGGGAATGAGCAGTTCTTC
CASQGGNEQFF
>TRBJ2-3|-|13|many|TRBV4-1
TGCGCCAGCAGCCAACCCAGCACAGATACGCAGTATTTT
CASSQPSTDTQYF
>TRBJ1-2|-|14|-|TRBV29-1
TGCAGCGGAGGGACAACCTGGGATGACTATGGCTACACCTTC
CSGGTTWDDYGYTF
>TRBJ2-1|TRBD1|20|many|TRBV6-6
TGTGCCAGCAGTTACTCGATAGGGACAGGAGAGTTCGGGATTAACAATGAGCAGTTCTTC
CASSYSIGTGEFGINNEQFF
>TRBJ2-3|-|15|-|TRBV6-5
TGTGCCAGCAGTTATGGCGGGATTGGAACAGATACGCAGTATTTT
CASSYGGIGTDTQYF
>TRBJ2-5|TRBD1|19|-|TRBV27
TGTGCCAGCAAAATTAGTGGACAGGTTCCCCTAGCAGGGCAAGAGACCCAGTACTTC
CASKISGQVPLAGQETQYF
>TRBJ2-1|TRBD2|17|many|TRBV27
TGTGCCAGCAGTTTTCTTCCTAGCGGGAGCTCCTACAATGAGCAGTTCTTC
CASSFLPSGSSYNEQFF
>TRBJ2-3|-|17|many|TRBV2
TGTGCCAGCATTCCCCAGATGACAGGCCAAAGCACAGATACGCAGTATTTT
CASIPQMTGQSTDTQYF
>TRBJ2-5|TRBD2|14|-|TRBV10-3
TGTGCCATCAAACCTAGCGGGAGCGAGGAGACCCAGTACTTC
CAIKPSGSEETQYF
>TRBJ2-2|-|18|-|TRBV9
TGTGCCAGCAGCGTAGCAGGGAGCGCTAGTGTTTCTACCGGGGAGCTGTTTTTT
CASSVAGSASVSTGELFF